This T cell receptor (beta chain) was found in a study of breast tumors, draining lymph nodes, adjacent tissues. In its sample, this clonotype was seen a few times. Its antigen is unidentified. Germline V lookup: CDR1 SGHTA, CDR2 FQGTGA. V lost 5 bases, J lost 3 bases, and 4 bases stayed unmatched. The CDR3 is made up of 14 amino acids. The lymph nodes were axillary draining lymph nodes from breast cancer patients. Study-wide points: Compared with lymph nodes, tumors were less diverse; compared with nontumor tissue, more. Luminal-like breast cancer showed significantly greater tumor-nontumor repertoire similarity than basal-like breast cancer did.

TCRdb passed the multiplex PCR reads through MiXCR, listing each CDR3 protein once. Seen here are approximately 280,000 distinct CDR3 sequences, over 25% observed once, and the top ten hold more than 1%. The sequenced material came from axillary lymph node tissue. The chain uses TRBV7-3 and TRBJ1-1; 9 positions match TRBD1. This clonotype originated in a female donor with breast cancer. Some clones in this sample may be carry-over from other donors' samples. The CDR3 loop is CASSQTGGHTEAFF. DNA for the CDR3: TGTGCCAGCAGCCAAACAGGGGGCCACACTGAAGCTTTCTTT.